These 21 T cell receptor beta chains originate from one sample sequenced in a study of blood T cell repertoires in COVID-19. Repertoires were generated with immunoSEQ multiplex PCR, while TCRdb's copy carries only in-frame clones and drops some. Among 220,000 or so clones listed, 80% to 85% were seen once. Sequencing was done on a sample of peripheral blood. These receptors were obtained from a woman aged 25 to 39 who had recovered from COVID-19.

The chain recombines TRBV5-4 with TRBJ1-4; possibly TRBD1 for D (6 bases). The CDR3 runs to 15 residues. Looked up from germline, CDR1 is SGHNT and CDR2 is YYREEE (reference sequence). Trimming cost V 0 bases and J 4 bases, with 10 bases left between them. CDR3 DNA sequence: TGTGCCAGCAGCTTGGAACCGGGACATAATGAAAAACTGTTTTTT. Encoded protein: CASSLEPGHNEKLFF.

The CDR3 here is CASSPGDGLAGGAEQFF. CDR3 DNA sequence: TGTGCCAGCAGCCCGGGGGATGGACTAGCGGGAGGTGCCGAGCAGTTCTTC. The chain employs TRBV3-1 (or the pseudogene TRBV3-2) and TRBJ2-1; 14 nucleotides align to TRBD2. The trim removed 4 bases at V and 10 bases at J, leaving 12 bases unmatched. The CDR3 is made up of 17 amino acids. Germline V gives CDR1 LGHDT, CDR2 YNNKEL (reference sequence).

V is TRBV3-1 (or the pseudogene TRBV3-2) and J is TRBJ2-2; D is uncertain. CDR1 and CDR2 (germline): LGHDT, YNNKEL (reference sequence). The CDR3 loop spans 15 amino acids. Trimming took 7 bases from V and 6 from J, leaving 18 bases between them. CDR3 in amino acids: CASTTPLSEPGELFF. The CDR3 nucleotides read TGTGCCAGCACCACCCCCTTATCCGAGCCCGGGGAGCTGTTTTTT.

V gene TRBV7-2 combines with J gene TRBJ2-4; maybe TRBD1 (7 bases). The CDR3 length is 17 residues. Germline CDR1 is SGHTA and CDR2 is FQGNSA. Between the trimmed V and J ends, which lost 5 bases and 3 bases, there was a span of 20 bases. CDR3 sequence (DNA): TGTGCCAGCAGCCCACGAGCCAGGGGGGCGGGCAAAAACATTCAGTACTTC. Translation gives CASSPRARGAGKNIQYF.

This sequence joins TRBV10-1 and TRBJ2-2, with a tentative D call TRBD1 (6 bases). The CDR3 is 16 residues long. Germline CDR1 is WNHNN and CDR2 is SYGVQD (reference sequence). V was shortened by 0 bases and J by 0 bases, with 8 bases between the two germline ends. The CDR3 region is CASSESGGSNTGELFF. Here the CDR3 DNA reads TGCGCCAGCAGTGAGTCAGGGGGATCGAACACCGGGGAGCTGTTTTTT.

The chain has TRBV5-6 and TRBJ1-2; 7 bases are a match to TRBD1. The CDR3 sequence is 13 residues long. With 2 bases clipped from V and 2 bases from J, the junction kept 0 bases outside the gene matches. Germline assignment: CDR1 SGHDT and CDR2 YYEEEE. The CDR3, as DNA: TGTGCCAGCAGCTTACAGGGGAACTATGGCTACACCTTC. Translated: CASSLQGNYGYTF.

The chain joins TRBV7-2 to TRBJ2-2; the D gene is possibly TRBD2 (6 bases). The V and J ends lost 1 base and 7 bases respectively, with 10 bases between them. This CDR3 contains 14 residues. Germline V lookup: CDR1 SGHTA, CDR2 FQGNSA. The CDR3, as DNA: TGTGCCAGCAGCTTAGTCCGAGCGGGCGGGGAGCTGTTTTTT. The encoded protein is CASSLVRAGGELFF.

This chain uses TRBV5-4 with TRBJ1-1; D is undetermined. This CDR3 has 14 amino acids. V lost 0 bases to trimming and J lost 5 bases, with 11 bases between them. Germline assignment: CDR1 SGHNT and CDR2 YYREEE (reference sequence). The chain's CDR3 is CASSLGLGRTEAFF. The CDR3 nucleotides read TGTGCCAGCAGCTTGGGTTTAGGCAGGACTGAAGCTTTCTTT.

CDR3 in DNA: TGTGCCAGCAGCTCGCTAGCGGGAGGGCCCTTCCTCGATACGCAGTATTTT. Amino acid sequence: CASSSLAGGPFLDTQYF. V usage is TRBV7-3 and J usage is TRBJ2-3; 12 bases fit TRBD2. This CDR3 is 17 amino acids long. J gave up 6 bases and V 4 bases, and 11 bases lay outside the gene matches. Germline loops: CDR1 SGHTA, CDR2 FQGTGA.

This chain connects TRBV10-1 to TRBJ2-4, with 7 bases fitting TRBD1. J gave up 0 bases and V 4 bases, and 6 bases lay outside the gene matches. The CDR3 runs 16 residues. CDR1 and CDR2 (germline): WNHNN, SYGVQD (reference sequence). CDR3: CASSAGTDLAKNIQYF. CDR3 DNA sequence: TGCGCCAGCAGTGCCGGGACAGACCTAGCCAAAAACATTCAGTACTTC.

The V and J genes are TRBV28 and TRBJ1-6; the D gene is possibly TRBD1 (6 bases). Germline values: CDR1 MDHEN, CDR2 SYDVKM. This CDR3 has 15 amino acids. Trimming left V 7 bases short and J 7 bases short, with 17 bases between. CDR3 protein: CASIPPGQLNSPLHF. The CDR3 DNA follows: TGTGCCAGCATCCCGCCGGGACAATTAAATTCACCCCTCCACTTT.

This clone was recorded at least ten times. The rearrangement links TRBV5-5 to TRBJ2-5; 12 bases match TRBD1. The junction had 7 bases not matched to a gene; V was cut back by 3 bases and J by 4 bases. The CDR3 totals 16 residues. The germline V gene encodes CDR1 SGHKS and CDR2 YYEKEE (reference sequence). CDR3 DNA: TGTGCCAGCAGCTACCGGGACAGGGGGCAAGGAGAGACCCAGTACTTC. It codes for CASSYRDRGQGETQYF.

This chain links TRBV5-1 with TRBJ2-7; TRBD2 matches 10 bases. Germline CDR1 SGHRS, CDR2 YFSETQ. J was trimmed by 7 bases and V by 4 bases; bases with no gene match: 8. The CDR3 is 14 amino acids. The CDR3 DNA reads as TGCGCCAGCAGCCCACTAGCGGGACAAGGAGAGCAGTACTTC. Translating gives CASSPLAGQGEQYF.

The chain carries TRBV5-6 and TRBJ2-3, with TRBD1 matching over 9 bases. J gave up 3 bases and V 4 bases, and 6 bases lay outside the gene matches. Germline-derived CDR1 and CDR2 are SGHDT and YYEEEE. This CDR3 has 15 amino acids. CDR3 bases: TGTGCCAGCAGCGGGACAGGGAGGATTACAGATACGCAGTATTTT. Translation: CASSGTGRITDTQYF.

The sample holds one count of this clone. The chain joins TRBV27 to TRBJ2-7, with a weak D call TRBD2 (6 bases). CDR1 MNHEY and CDR2 SMNVEV come from the germline V gene (reference sequence). V lost 5 bases, J lost 9 bases, and 17 bases lay in between. This CDR3 is built from 13 residues. DNA of the CDR3: TGTGCCAGCAGTCCCGGGACTGCCCCCCGGCAGTACTTC. Translated: CASSPGTAPRQYF.

This chain connects TRBV7-3 to TRBJ2-2; 10 bases fit TRBD2. There are 16 residues in the CDR3. Germline V gene data show CDR1 as SGHTA and CDR2 as FQGTGA. V lost 2 bases and J lost 5; bases outside the gene matches: 5. CDR3 bases: TGTGCCAGCAGCTTATCTAGCGGGAGTTGGACCGGGGAGCTGTTTTTT. Its protein product is CASSLSSGSWTGELFF.

The chain is built from TRBV27 and TRBJ2-2; weak D call: TRBD2 (7 bases). Trimming cost V 6 bases and J 4 bases, with 15 bases left between them. There are 15 residues in the CDR3. Looked up from germline, CDR1 is MNHEY and CDR2 is SMNVEV (reference sequence). The CDR3 bases are TGTGCCAGCAGCCCTTGGGGGGGCGGCACCGGGGAGCTGTTTTTT. Encoded protein: CASSPWGGGTGELFF.

The chain couples TRBV6-1 to TRBJ2-5, with D uncertain. Between the trimmed V and J ends, which lost 2 bases and 2 bases, there was a span of 12 bases. This CDR3 contains 15 residues. Germline-derived CDR1 and CDR2 are MNHNS and SASEGT. The CDR3 spells CASSEIRPGQETQYF. The CDR3 DNA reads TGTGCCAGCAGTGAAATTCGGCCAGGACAAGAGACCCAGTACTTC.

The genes are TRBV3-1 (or the pseudogene TRBV3-2) and TRBJ1-2; perhaps TRBD1 as D (5 bases). Germline loops: CDR1 LGHDT, CDR2 YNNKEL (reference sequence). V lost 4 bases and J lost 9, with 15 bases in between. The CDR3 consists of 13 residues. The CDR3, as DNA: TGTGCCAGCAGCCTGGACATGGCGGGGAGCTACACCTTC. It specifies CASSLDMAGSYTF.

V is TRBV9 and J is TRBJ1-4, with TRBD1 as a possible D gene (6 bases). The V gene lost 4 bases and the J gene lost 7 bases, with 20 bases spanning the gap. The CDR3 consists of 16 residues. From germline, CDR1 is SGDLS and CDR2 YYNGEE. The CDR3 DNA reads TGTGCCAGCAGCCCCCACAGGGTAGGGGTTGGTGAAAAACTGTTTTTT. Protein sequence: CASSPHRVGVGEKLFF.

V gene TRBV5-1 combines with J gene TRBJ2-3; 10 bases line up with TRBD2. Germline V lookup: CDR1 SGHRS, CDR2 YFSETQ. With V trimmed by 0 bases and J by 2 bases, 6 bases remained unmatched. This CDR3 is built from 17 residues. The CDR3 loop reads CASSLVPSGGYTDTQYF. CDR3 DNA: TGCGCCAGCAGCTTGGTTCCTAGCGGGGGATACACAGATACGCAGTATTTT.